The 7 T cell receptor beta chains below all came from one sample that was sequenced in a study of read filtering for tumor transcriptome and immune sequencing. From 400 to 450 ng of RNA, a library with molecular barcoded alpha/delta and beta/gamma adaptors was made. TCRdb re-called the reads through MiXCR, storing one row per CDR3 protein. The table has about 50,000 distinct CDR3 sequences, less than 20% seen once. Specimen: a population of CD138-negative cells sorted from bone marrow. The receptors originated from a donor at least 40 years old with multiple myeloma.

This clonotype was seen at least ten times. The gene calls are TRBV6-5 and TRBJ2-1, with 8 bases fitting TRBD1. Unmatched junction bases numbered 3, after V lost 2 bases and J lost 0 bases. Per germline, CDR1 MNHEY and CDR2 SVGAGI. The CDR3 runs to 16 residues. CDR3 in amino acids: CASSYATGVSYNEQFF. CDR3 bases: TGTGCCAGCAGTTACGCGACAGGGGTCTCCTACAATGAGCAGTTCTTC.

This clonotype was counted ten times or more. This chain's CDR3 is CASRWQESSPLHF. In nucleotides, the CDR3 is TGTGCCAGCCGATGGCAGGAGAGTTCACCCCTCCACTTT. The gene calls are TRBV28 and TRBJ1-1, with no clear D. TRBJ1-6 explains the end of the DNA better; the J call may be wrong. This CDR3 contains 13 residues. Germline V gene data show CDR1 as MDHEN and CDR2 as SYDVKM.

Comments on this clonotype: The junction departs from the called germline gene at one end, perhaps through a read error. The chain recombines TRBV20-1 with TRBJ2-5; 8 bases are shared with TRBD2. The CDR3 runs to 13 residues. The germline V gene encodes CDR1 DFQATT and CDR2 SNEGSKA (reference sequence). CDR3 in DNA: TGCAGTGCTAGTCTAGCGGGTAGGGAGACCCGGTACTTC. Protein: CSASLAGRETRYF.

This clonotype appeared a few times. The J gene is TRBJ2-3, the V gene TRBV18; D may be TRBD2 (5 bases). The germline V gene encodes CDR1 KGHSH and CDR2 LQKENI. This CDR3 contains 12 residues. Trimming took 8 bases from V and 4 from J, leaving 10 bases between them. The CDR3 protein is CASAREADTQYF. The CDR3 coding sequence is TGTGCCAGCGCTCGGGAAGCAGATACGCAGTATTTT.

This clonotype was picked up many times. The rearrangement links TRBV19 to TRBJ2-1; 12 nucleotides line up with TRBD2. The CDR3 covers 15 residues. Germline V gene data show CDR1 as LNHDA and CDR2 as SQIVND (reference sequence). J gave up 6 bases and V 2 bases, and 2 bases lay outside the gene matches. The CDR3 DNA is TGTGCCAGTAGTATACAGGGACTAGCGGGCAATGAGCAGTTCTTC. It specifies CASSIQGLAGNEQFF.

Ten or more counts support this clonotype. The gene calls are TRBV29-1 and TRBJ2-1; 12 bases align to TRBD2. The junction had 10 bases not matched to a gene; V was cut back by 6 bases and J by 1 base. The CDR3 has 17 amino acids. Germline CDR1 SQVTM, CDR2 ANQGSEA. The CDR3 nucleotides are TGCAGCGTAGCTGGACTAGCGGGATATATGTCCTACAATGAGCAGTTCTTC. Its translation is CSVAGLAGYMSYNEQFF.

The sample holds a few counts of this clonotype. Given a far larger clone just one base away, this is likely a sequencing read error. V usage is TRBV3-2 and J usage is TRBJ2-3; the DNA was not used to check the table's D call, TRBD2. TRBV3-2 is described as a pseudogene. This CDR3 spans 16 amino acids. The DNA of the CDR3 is TGTGGCAGCAGCCTCAGGACTAGCGGGAGCACAGATACGCAGTATTTT. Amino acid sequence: CGSSLRTSGSTDTQYF.